The rows below give T cell receptor beta chains drawn from one sample of a study of blood T cell repertoires in COVID-19. TCRdb's table, derived via immunoSEQ multiplex PCR, lists solely in-frame clones and lacks some. This table holds a few hundred thousand clones, 90% found once. The sequencing sample was made of PBMCs or T cells enriched from blood (not recorded which). All receptors derive from a woman under 30 with acute COVID-19. Both conserved end residues are part of each CDR3. Each record gives: CDR3 protein, CDR3 DNA, clone size, V gene, J gene, D gene. D genes are given only for firm matches. Clone size is not always given. Where it is, it says once, few, many or a class for expanded clones.

CDR3 protein: CASSVGGQPGQGKLFF
CDR3 DNA: TGTGCCAGCAGCGTAGGAGGCCAGCCGGGACAGGGGAAACTGTTTTTT
clone size: NA
V gene: TRBV9
J gene: TRBJ1-4
D gene: TRBD1

CDR3 protein: CASSLLRTGYNSPLHF
CDR3 DNA: TGTGCCAGCAGTTTATTGAGGACAGGCTATAATTCACCCCTCCACTTT
clone size: NA
V gene: TRBV27
J gene: TRBJ1-6
D gene: TRBD1

CDR3 protein: CASSPSGWLIGRQETQYF
CDR3 DNA: TGTGCCAGCAGCCCATCCGGATGGCTTATCGGGAGGCAAGAGACCCAGTACTTC
clone size: NA
V gene: TRBV9
J gene: TRBJ2-5
D gene: TRBD2

CDR3 protein: CASSQGSTTEAFF
CDR3 DNA: TGTGCCAGCAGCCAAGGTTCTACCACTGAAGCTTTCTTT
clone size: once
V gene: TRBV3-1/TRBV3-2
J gene: TRBJ1-1
D gene: NA

CDR3 protein: CASSGGQGEGEQFF
CDR3 DNA: TGTGCCAGCAGCGGGGGACAGGGAGAGGGTGAGCAGTTCTTC
clone size: NA
V gene: TRBV2
J gene: TRBJ2-1
D gene: TRBD1

CDR3 protein: CASRGKQVRGYTF
CDR3 DNA: TGTGCCAGCAGGGGGAAACAGGTGCGAGGCTACACCTTC
clone size: NA
V gene: TRBV28
J gene: TRBJ1-2
D gene: NA

CDR3 protein: CASNWLDTGELFF
CDR3 DNA: TGCGCCAGCAATTGGCTCGACACCGGGGAGCTGTTTTTT
clone size: few
V gene: TRBV5-1
J gene: TRBJ2-2
D gene: NA

CDR3 protein: CASSLTSGAYEQYF
CDR3 DNA: TGTGCCAGCAGTTTGACTAGCGGAGCATACGAGCAGTACTTC
clone size: NA
V gene: TRBV28
J gene: TRBJ2-7
D gene: TRBD2

CDR3 protein: CASSLFSESTDTQYF
CDR3 DNA: TGCGCCAGCAGCTTGTTTAGCGAGAGCACAGATACGCAGTATTTT
clone size: NA
V gene: TRBV5-1
J gene: TRBJ2-3
D gene: NA

CDR3 protein: CASTSRYGYTF
CDR3 DNA: TGTGCCAGCACCTCACGGTATGGCTACACCTTC
clone size: NA
V gene: TRBV28
J gene: TRBJ1-2
D gene: NA

CDR3 protein: CASSLGGPLAKNIQYF
CDR3 DNA: TGTGCCAGCAGCTTGGGAGGGCCCCTAGCCAAAAACATTCAGTACTTC
clone size: NA
V gene: TRBV5-6
J gene: TRBJ2-4
D gene: NA

CDR3 protein: CASSLNRGGNEQFF
CDR3 DNA: TGTGCCAGCAGTTTGAACAGGGGGGGGAATGAGCAGTTCTTC
clone size: NA
V gene: TRBV27
J gene: TRBJ2-1
D gene: NA

CDR3 protein: CASSSSPDRATEAFF
CDR3 DNA: TGCGCCAGCAGCTCATCCCCGGACAGGGCCACTGAAGCTTTCTTT
clone size: NA
V gene: TRBV5-1
J gene: TRBJ1-1
D gene: TRBD1

CDR3 protein: CASSEVGHLGTEAFF
CDR3 DNA: TGTGCCAGCAGTGAAGTTGGACACCTGGGCACTGAAGCTTTCTTT
clone size: few
V gene: TRBV6-1
J gene: TRBJ1-1
D gene: NA

CDR3 protein: CASSPPRTGNTEAFF
CDR3 DNA: TGTGCCAGCTCACCACCCAGGACAGGGAACACTGAAGCTTTCTTT
clone size: NA
V gene: TRBV18
J gene: TRBJ1-1
D gene: TRBD1

CDR3 protein: CASSQGLAETYEQYF
CDR3 DNA: TGTGCCAGCAGCCAAGGACTAGCGGAGACCTACGAGCAGTACTTC
clone size: few
V gene: TRBV4-2
J gene: TRBJ2-7
D gene: TRBD2

CDR3 protein: CASSLGQGSFYGYTF
CDR3 DNA: TGTGCCAGCAGTTTAGGGCAGGGTTCATTCTATGGCTACACCTTC
clone size: NA
V gene: TRBV27
J gene: TRBJ1-2
D gene: NA

CDR3 protein: CASGPPGPKPDGYTF
CDR3 DNA: TGTGCTAGTGGCCCCCCAGGTCCCAAGCCCGATGGCTACACCTTC
clone size: few
V gene: TRBV12-5
J gene: TRBJ1-2
D gene: NA

CDR3 protein: CASSDSIGQPNSPLHF
CDR3 DNA: TGTGCCAGCAGTGACTCGATAGGACAGCCTAATTCACCCCTCCACTTT
clone size: NA
V gene: TRBV6-4
J gene: TRBJ1-6
D gene: NA

CDR3 protein: CASSHPRGARRESINEQFF
CDR3 DNA: TGTGCCAGCAGCCACCCCCGGGGGGCTCGGAGGGAGTCGATCAATGAGCAGTTCTTC
clone size: NA
V gene: TRBV7-9
J gene: TRBJ2-1
D gene: NA

CDR3 protein: CASSNGQGEQPQHF
CDR3 DNA: TGTGCCAGCAGTAATGGACAGGGCGAACAGCCCCAGCATTTT
clone size: NA
V gene: TRBV28
J gene: TRBJ1-5
D gene: TRBD1

CDR3 protein: CASSFMAAEKLFF
CDR3 DNA: TGTGCCAGCAGCTTCATGGCGGCAGAAAAACTGTTTTTT
clone size: NA
V gene: TRBV13
J gene: TRBJ1-4
D gene: NA

CDR3 protein: CASGSDQGASSPLHF
CDR3 DNA: TGTGCTAGTGGTTCGGACCAGGGGGCAAGTTCACCCCTCCACTTT
clone size: NA
V gene: TRBV12-5
J gene: TRBJ1-6
D gene: TRBD1

CDR3 protein: CAISGAGANTGELFF
CDR3 DNA: TGTGCCATCAGTGGTGCGGGAGCGAACACCGGGGAGCTGTTTTTT
clone size: NA
V gene: TRBV10-3
J gene: TRBJ2-2
D gene: TRBD2

CDR3 protein: CASSTTGGYQPQHF
CDR3 DNA: TGTGCCAGCAGTACGACAGGGGGCTACCAGCCCCAGCATTTT
clone size: NA
V gene: TRBV28
J gene: TRBJ1-5
D gene: TRBD1

CDR3 protein: CASSLDGTGTYEQYF
CDR3 DNA: TGTGCCAGCAGCTTAGACGGGACAGGGACCTACGAGCAGTACTTC
clone size: once
V gene: TRBV5-4
J gene: TRBJ2-7
D gene: TRBD1

CDR3 protein: CASSLTGGEDGYTF
CDR3 DNA: TGTGCCAGCAGCTTAACAGGGGGCGAGGATGGCTACACCTTC
clone size: NA
V gene: TRBV5-4
J gene: TRBJ1-2
D gene: TRBD1

CDR3 protein: CSASRDSSYEQYF
CDR3 DNA: TGCAGTGCTAGTAGGGACAGCTCCTACGAGCAGTACTTC
clone size: NA
V gene: TRBV20-1
J gene: TRBJ2-7
D gene: TRBD1

CDR3 protein: CAISEGTSSYEQYF
CDR3 DNA: TGTGCCATCAGTGAGGGGACTAGTTCCTACGAGCAGTACTTC
clone size: NA
V gene: TRBV10-3
J gene: TRBJ2-7
D gene: TRBD2

CDR3 protein: CASSPGYNQPQHF
CDR3 DNA: TGTGCCAGCTCCCCGGGGTACAATCAGCCCCAGCATTTT
clone size: NA
V gene: TRBV18
J gene: TRBJ1-5
D gene: NA

CDR3 protein: CASSQWSAGALETQYF
CDR3 DNA: TGTGCCAGCAGCCAGTGGTCCGCGGGAGCACTAGAGACCCAGTACTTC
clone size: NA
V gene: TRBV3-1/TRBV3-2
J gene: TRBJ2-5
D gene: TRBD2

CDR3 protein: CASRSYGHPATNEKLFF
CDR3 DNA: TGCGCCAGCAGATCCTACGGACACCCAGCAACTAATGAAAAACTGTTTTTT
clone size: NA
V gene: TRBV5-1
J gene: TRBJ1-4
D gene: NA

CDR3 protein: CASSRRTGNYGYTF
CDR3 DNA: TGTGCCAGCAGTAGGAGGACAGGGAACTATGGCTACACCTTC
clone size: NA
V gene: TRBV28
J gene: TRBJ1-2
D gene: TRBD1

CDR3 protein: CASSRDRVETQYF
CDR3 DNA: TGTGCCAGCAGCCGCGACAGAGTCGAGACCCAGTACTTC
clone size: once
V gene: TRBV28
J gene: TRBJ2-5
D gene: NA

CDR3 protein: CASSAASGSYEQYF
CDR3 DNA: TGTGCCAGCAGCGCGGCTAGCGGGAGTTACGAGCAGTACTTC
clone size: few
V gene: TRBV9
J gene: TRBJ2-7
D gene: TRBD2

CDR3 protein: CASSQGGRGNNQPQHF
CDR3 DNA: TGTGCCAGCAGCCAAGGGGGTAGGGGGAACAATCAGCCCCAGCATTTT
clone size: NA
V gene: TRBV3-1/TRBV3-2
J gene: TRBJ1-5
D gene: NA

CDR3 protein: CASSPPPGRNTEAFF
CDR3 DNA: TGTGCCAGCAGTCCACCCCCAGGGCGGAACACTGAAGCTTTCTTT
clone size: NA
V gene: TRBV28
J gene: TRBJ1-1
D gene: NA

CDR3 protein: CSVGLHEQFF
CDR3 DNA: TGCAGCGTCGGGTTACATGAGCAGTTCTTC
clone size: NA
V gene: TRBV29-1
J gene: TRBJ2-1
D gene: NA

CDR3 protein: CASSDGSSGANVLTF
CDR3 DNA: TGTGCCAGCAGTGACGGGAGCTCTGGGGCCAACGTCCTGACTTTC
clone size: NA
V gene: TRBV6-1
J gene: TRBJ2-6
D gene: NA

CDR3 protein: CASSIQGGDEKLFF
CDR3 DNA: TGTGCCAGTAGTATACAGGGAGGGGATGAAAAACTGTTTTTT
clone size: NA
V gene: TRBV19
J gene: TRBJ1-4
D gene: NA

CDR3 protein: CAKNARDYTDTQYF
CDR3 DNA: TGTGCCAAAAACGCTCGGGACTATACAGATACGCAGTATTTT
clone size: NA
V gene: TRBV2
J gene: TRBJ2-3
D gene: TRBD2

CDR3 protein: CASSFGTGGDTQYF
CDR3 DNA: TGTGCTAGCAGCTTCGGGACAGGGGGAGATACGCAGTATTTT
clone size: NA
V gene: TRBV7-7
J gene: TRBJ2-3
D gene: TRBD1

CDR3 protein: CASSRRGSGSRNIQYF
CDR3 DNA: TGTGCCAGCAGCCGACGAGGTAGCGGGAGTCGGAACATTCAGTACTTC
clone size: NA
V gene: TRBV3-1/TRBV3-2
J gene: TRBJ2-4
D gene: TRBD2

CDR3 protein: CASSLSQGTNSPLHF
CDR3 DNA: TGTGCCAGCAGTTTATCGCAGGGGACAAATTCACCCCTCCACTTT
clone size: NA
V gene: TRBV27
J gene: TRBJ1-6
D gene: NA

CDR3 protein: CASSANPAVSTGELFF
CDR3 DNA: TGTGCCAGCAGTGCGAATCCTGCAGTCTCCACCGGGGAGCTGTTTTTT
clone size: NA
V gene: TRBV25-1
J gene: TRBJ2-2
D gene: NA

CDR3 protein: CASSERWANVQSSYEQYF
CDR3 DNA: TGTGCCAGCAGTGAACGTTGGGCGAACGTACAAAGCTCCTACGAGCAGTACTTC
clone size: NA
V gene: TRBV2
J gene: TRBJ2-7
D gene: NA

CDR3 protein: CASRKGYRAGGADPEQFF
CDR3 DNA: TGTGCCAGCAGAAAAGGTTATCGGGCGGGAGGGGCTGACCCCGAGCAGTTCTTC
clone size: once
V gene: TRBV14
J gene: TRBJ2-1
D gene: TRBD2

CDR3 protein: CASSLGTGSNYGYTF
CDR3 DNA: TGCGCCAGCAGCTTGGGGACAGGATCTAACTATGGCTACACCTTC
clone size: NA
V gene: TRBV5-1
J gene: TRBJ1-2
D gene: TRBD1

CDR3 protein: CAISDRDRPSGANVLTF
CDR3 DNA: TGTGCCATCAGTGACCGGGACAGACCCTCTGGGGCCAACGTCCTGACTTTC
clone size: NA
V gene: TRBV10-3
J gene: TRBJ2-6
D gene: TRBD1

CDR3 protein: CASSYIGRTDTQYF
CDR3 DNA: TGTGCCAGCAGCTACATTGGTCGCACAGATACGCAGTATTTT
clone size: NA
V gene: TRBV5-5
J gene: TRBJ2-3
D gene: NA

CDR3 protein: CASRGTGTGSPLHF
CDR3 DNA: TGTGCCAGCAGGGGGACAGGGACAGGATCACCCCTCCACTTT
clone size: NA
V gene: TRBV28
J gene: TRBJ1-6
D gene: TRBD1

CDR3 protein: CASSLRGAYEQYF
CDR3 DNA: TGTGCCAGCAGTTTACGGGGGGCCTACGAGCAGTACTTC
clone size: NA
V gene: TRBV12-3/TRBV12-4
J gene: TRBJ2-7
D gene: TRBD2